The present T cell receptor beta chain was sequenced within a study of shared clonotypes between healthy human individuals. Study-wide background: Aged between 18 and 49, the donors were a couple of women and three men. Study-wide results and limits: Estimated richness was generally greater in naive than memory subsets.

DNA at 200 ng, about 30,000 T cell genomes, went into sorted-subset replicate PCRs. Generated by immunoSEQ multiplex PCR, the TCRdb table keeps only in-frame clones and is missing some. Of 600,000 to 750,000 clones in the sample, 72% were seen once. Notes on this clone: Antigen: not known.

A split of CD4+ cells into CD45RA+ naive and CD45RA-negative memory subsets was performed. The germline gives CDR1 SGHRS, CDR2 YFSETQ. V lost 3 bases to trimming and J lost 7 bases, with 17 bases between them. The CDR3 covers 14 residues. The rearrangement links TRBV5-1 to TRBJ2-7, with a tentative D call TRBD2 (6 bases). This sequence originates from a woman aged 25 to 45 in good health. Sequenced sample: memory CD4+ T cells sorted from blood. Specified subset: CD45RA-negative fraction. Written as DNA, the CDR3 is TGCGCCAGCAGCTACCCCGGGACCAGCGGGGAGCAGTACTTC. Protein product: CASSYPGTSGEQYF.